This TCR beta chain stems from a study of T cell responses to AZD1222 COVID-19 vaccine. Findings and limits, study-wide: Most donors were white British and more were female, and clonal diversity was possibly underestimated.

The CDR3 is made up of 14 amino acids. From germline, CDR1 is SGHRS and CDR2 YFSETQ. V shed 7 bases, J shed 3 bases, and the junction held 7 bases outside the gene matches. Regarding this clone: Its cognate antigen is unknown.

Generated by immunoSEQ multiplex PCR, the TCRdb table keeps only in-frame clones and is missing some. This table holds around 140,000 clones, over 90% found once. The rearrangement links TRBV5-1 to TRBJ2-7; TRBD1 matches at 10 bases. The source was peripheral blood, collected on day 0 of AZD1222 vaccination. The sequence came from an adult in good health. Written as DNA, the CDR3 is TGCGCCAGCTGCCCGACAGGGGGCCTCTACGAGCAGTACTTC. It codes for CASCPTGGLYEQYF.